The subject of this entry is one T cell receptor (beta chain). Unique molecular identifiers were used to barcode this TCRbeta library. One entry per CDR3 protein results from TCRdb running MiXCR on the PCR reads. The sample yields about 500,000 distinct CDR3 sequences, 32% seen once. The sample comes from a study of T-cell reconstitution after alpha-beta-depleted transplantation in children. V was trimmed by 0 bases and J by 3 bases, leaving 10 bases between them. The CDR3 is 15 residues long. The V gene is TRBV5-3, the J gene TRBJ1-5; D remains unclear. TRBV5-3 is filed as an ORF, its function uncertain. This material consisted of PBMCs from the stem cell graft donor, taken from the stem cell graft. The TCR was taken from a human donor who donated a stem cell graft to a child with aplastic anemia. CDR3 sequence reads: CARSLGENDNQPQHF. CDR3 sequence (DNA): TGTGCCAGAAGCTTGGGGGAGAATGACAATCAGCCCCAGCATTTT.